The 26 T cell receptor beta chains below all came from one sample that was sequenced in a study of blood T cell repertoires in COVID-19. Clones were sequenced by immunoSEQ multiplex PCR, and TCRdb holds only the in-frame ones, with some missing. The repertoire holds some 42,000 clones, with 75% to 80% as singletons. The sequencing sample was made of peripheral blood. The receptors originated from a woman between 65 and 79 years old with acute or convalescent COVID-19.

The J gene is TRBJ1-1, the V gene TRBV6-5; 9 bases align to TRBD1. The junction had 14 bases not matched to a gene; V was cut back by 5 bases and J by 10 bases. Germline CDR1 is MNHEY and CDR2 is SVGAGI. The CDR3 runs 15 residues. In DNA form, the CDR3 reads TGTGCCAGCAGTCCTGTACCGGGACAGGGAGTTCGAGCTTTCTTT. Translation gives CASSPVPGQGVRAFF.

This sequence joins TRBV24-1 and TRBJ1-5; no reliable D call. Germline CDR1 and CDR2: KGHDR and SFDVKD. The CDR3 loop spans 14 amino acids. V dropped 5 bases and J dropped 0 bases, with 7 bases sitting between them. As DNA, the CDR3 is TGTGCCACCAGTGGAGGGTATAGCAATCAGCCCCAGCATTTT. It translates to CATSGGYSNQPQHF.

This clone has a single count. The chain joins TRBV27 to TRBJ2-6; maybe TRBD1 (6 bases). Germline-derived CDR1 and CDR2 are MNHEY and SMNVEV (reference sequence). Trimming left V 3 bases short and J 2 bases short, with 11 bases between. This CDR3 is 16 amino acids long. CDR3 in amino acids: CASSLGQSPGANVLTF. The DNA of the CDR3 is TGTGCCAGCAGTTTGGGACAATCCCCTGGGGCCAACGTCCTGACTTTC. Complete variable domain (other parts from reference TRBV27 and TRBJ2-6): EAQVTQNPRYLITVTGKKLTVTCSQNMNHEYMSWYRQDPGLGLRQIYYSMNVEVTDKGDVPEGYKVSRKEKRNFPLILESPSPNQTSLYFCASSLGQSPGANVLTFGAGSRLTVL.

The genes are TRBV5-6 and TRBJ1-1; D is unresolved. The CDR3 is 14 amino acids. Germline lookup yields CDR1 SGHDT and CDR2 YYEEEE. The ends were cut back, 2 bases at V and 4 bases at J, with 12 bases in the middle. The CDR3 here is CASSFVMGGTEAFF. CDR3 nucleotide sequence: TGTGCCAGCAGCTTCGTAATGGGAGGCACTGAAGCTTTCTTT.

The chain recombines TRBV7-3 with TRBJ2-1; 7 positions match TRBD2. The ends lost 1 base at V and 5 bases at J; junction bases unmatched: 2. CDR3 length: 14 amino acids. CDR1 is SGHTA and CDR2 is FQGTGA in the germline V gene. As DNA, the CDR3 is TGTGCCAGCAGCTTAATAGCGGGCCACAATGAGCAGTTCTTC. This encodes CASSLIAGHNEQFF.

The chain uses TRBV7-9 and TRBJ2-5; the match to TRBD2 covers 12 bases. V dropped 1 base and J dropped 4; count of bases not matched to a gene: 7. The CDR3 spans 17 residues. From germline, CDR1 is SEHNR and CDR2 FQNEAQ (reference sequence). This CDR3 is CASSLGLAGVITETQYF. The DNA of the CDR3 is TGTGCCAGCAGCTTAGGACTAGCGGGAGTAATCACAGAGACCCAGTACTTC.

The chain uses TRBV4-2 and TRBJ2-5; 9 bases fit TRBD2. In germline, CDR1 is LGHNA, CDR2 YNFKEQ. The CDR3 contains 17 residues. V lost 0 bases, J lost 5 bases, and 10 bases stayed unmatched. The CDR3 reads CASSQDVRGGLRETQYF. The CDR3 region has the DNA TGTGCCAGCAGCCAAGATGTGCGGGGGGGCCTGAGGGAGACCCAGTACTTC.

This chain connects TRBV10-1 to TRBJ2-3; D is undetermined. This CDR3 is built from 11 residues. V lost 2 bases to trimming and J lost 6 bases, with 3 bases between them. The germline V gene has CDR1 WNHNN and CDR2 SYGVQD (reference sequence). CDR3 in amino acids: CASSEADTQYF. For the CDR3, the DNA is TGCGCCAGCAGTGAGGCGGATACGCAGTATTTT.

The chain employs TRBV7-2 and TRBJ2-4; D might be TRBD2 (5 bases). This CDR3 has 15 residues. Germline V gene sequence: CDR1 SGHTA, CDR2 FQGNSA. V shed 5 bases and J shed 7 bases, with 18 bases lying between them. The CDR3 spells CASSPDGGLGNIQYF. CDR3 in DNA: TGTGCCAGCAGCCCGGACGGAGGTCTGGGGAACATTCAGTACTTC.

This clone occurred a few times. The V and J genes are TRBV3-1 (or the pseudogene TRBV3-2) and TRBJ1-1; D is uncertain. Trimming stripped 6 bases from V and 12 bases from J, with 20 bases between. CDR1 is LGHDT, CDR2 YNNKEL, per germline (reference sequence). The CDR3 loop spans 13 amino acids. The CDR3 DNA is TGTGCCAGCAGTCATTATTTGCGGAATGGATCTTTCTTT. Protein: CASSHYLRNGSFF.

The DNA for the CDR3 is TGTGCCAGCAGACACAGGGGCTCCTACGAGCAGTACTTC. Amino acid sequence: CASRHRGSYEQYF. This sequence joins TRBV28 and TRBJ2-7; 7 nucleotides match TRBD1. The V segment lost 6 bases and the J segment 0 bases; nucleotides outside the gene matches: 2. The length of the CDR3 is 13 residues. Germline V gene lookup returns CDR1 MDHEN and CDR2 SYDVKM.

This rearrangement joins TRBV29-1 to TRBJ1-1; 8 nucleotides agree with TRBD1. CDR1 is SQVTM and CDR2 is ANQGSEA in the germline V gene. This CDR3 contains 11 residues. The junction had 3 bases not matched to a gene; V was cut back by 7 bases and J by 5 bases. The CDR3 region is CSAQGATEAFF. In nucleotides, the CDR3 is TGCAGCGCGCAGGGGGCAACTGAAGCTTTCTTT.

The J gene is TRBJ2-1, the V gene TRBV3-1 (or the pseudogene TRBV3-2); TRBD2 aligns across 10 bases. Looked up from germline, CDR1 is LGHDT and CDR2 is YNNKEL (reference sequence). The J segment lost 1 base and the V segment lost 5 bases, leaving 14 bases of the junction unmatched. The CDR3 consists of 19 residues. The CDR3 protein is CASSSRLAGRSLSYNEQFF. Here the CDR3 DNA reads TGTGCCAGCAGCTCCCGACTAGCGGGCCGTAGCCTTTCCTACAATGAGCAGTTCTTC.

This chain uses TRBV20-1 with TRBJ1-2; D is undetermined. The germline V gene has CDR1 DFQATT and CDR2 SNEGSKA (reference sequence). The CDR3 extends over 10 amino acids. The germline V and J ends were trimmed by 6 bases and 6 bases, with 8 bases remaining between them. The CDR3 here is CSATFDGYTF. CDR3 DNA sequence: TGCAGTGCCACATTTGATGGCTACACCTTC.

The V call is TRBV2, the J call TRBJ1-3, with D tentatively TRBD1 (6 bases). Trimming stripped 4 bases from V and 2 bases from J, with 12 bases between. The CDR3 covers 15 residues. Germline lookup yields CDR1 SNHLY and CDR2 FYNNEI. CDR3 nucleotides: TGTGCCAGCAGTGGCCAGGGGTGGGCTGGAAACACCATATATTTT. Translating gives CASSGQGWAGNTIYF. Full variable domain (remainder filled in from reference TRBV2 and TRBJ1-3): EPEVTQTPSHQVTQMGQEVILRCVPISNHLYFYWYRQILGQKVEFLVSFYNNEISEKSEIFDDQFSVERPDGSNFTLKIRSTKLEDSAMYFCASSGQGWAGNTIYFGEGSWLTVV.

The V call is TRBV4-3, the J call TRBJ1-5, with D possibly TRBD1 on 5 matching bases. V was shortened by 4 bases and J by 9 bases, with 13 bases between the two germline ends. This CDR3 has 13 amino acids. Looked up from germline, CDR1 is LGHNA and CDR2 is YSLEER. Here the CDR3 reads CASSLTTQGPQHF. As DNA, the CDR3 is TGCGCCAGCAGCCTAACCACGCAGGGGCCCCAGCATTTT.

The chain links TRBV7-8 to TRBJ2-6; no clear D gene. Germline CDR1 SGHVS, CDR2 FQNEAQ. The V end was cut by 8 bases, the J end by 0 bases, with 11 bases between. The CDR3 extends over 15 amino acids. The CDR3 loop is CASDLRHSGANVLTF. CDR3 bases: TGTGCCAGCGACTTACGGCACTCTGGGGCCAACGTCCTGACTTTC. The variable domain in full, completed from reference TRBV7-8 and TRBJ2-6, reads GAGVSQSPRYKVAKRGQDVALRCDPISGHVSLFWYQQALGQGPEFLTYFQNEAQLDKSGLPSDRFFAERPEGSVSTLKIQRTQQEDSAVYLCASDLRHSGANVLTFGAGSRLTVL.

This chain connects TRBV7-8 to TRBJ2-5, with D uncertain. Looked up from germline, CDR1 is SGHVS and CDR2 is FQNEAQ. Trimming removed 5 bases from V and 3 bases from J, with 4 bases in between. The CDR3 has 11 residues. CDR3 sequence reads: CASSLKETQYF. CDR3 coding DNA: TGTGCCAGCAGCCTTAAAGAGACCCAGTACTTC. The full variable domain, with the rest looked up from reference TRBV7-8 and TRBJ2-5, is GAGVSQSPRYKVAKRGQDVALRCDPISGHVSLFWYQQALGQGPEFLTYFQNEAQLDKSGLPSDRFFAERPEGSVSTLKIQRTQQEDSAVYLCASSLKETQYFGPGTRLLVL.

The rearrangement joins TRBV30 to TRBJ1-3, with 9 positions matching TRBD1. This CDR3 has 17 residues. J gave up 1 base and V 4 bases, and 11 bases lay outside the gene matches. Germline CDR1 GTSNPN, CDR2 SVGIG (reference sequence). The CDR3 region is CAWTTSGTGFSGNTIYF. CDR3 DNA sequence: TGTGCCTGGACTACGTCCGGGACAGGGTTTTCTGGAAACACCATATATTTT.

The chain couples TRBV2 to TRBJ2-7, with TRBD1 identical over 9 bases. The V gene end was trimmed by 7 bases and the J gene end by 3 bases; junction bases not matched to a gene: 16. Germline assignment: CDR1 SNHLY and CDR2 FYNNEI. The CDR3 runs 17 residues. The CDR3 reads CASKIISRGQGIYEQYF. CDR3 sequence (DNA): TGTGCCAGCAAAATTATTTCCCGGGGACAGGGAATCTACGAGCAGTACTTC. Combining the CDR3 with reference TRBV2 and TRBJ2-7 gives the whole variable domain EPEVTQTPSHQVTQMGQEVILRCVPISNHLYFYWYRQILGQKVEFLVSFYNNEISEKSEIFDDQFSVERPDGSNFTLKIRSTKLEDSAMYFCASKIISRGQGIYEQYFGPGTRLTVT.

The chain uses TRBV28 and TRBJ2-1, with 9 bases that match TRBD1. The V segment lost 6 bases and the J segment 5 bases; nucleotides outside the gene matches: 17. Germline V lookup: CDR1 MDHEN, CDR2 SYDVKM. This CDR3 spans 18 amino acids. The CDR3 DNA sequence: TGTGCCAGCAGCTATTATGGGACAGGGAGGTTAGGGGACAATGAGCAGTTCTTC. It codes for CASSYYGTGRLGDNEQFF.

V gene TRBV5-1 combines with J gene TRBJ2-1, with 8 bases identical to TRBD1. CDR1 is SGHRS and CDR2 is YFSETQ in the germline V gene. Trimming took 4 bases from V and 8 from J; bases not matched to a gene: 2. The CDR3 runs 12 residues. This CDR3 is CASSLDRDEQFF. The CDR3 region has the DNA TGCGCCAGCAGCCTGGACAGGGATGAGCAGTTCTTC.

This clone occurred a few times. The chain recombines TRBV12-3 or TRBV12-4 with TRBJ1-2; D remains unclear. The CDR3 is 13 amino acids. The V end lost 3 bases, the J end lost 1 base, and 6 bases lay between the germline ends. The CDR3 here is CASSFSNNYGYTF. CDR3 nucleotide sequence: TGTGCCAGCAGTTTTAGCAATAACTATGGCTACACCTTC.

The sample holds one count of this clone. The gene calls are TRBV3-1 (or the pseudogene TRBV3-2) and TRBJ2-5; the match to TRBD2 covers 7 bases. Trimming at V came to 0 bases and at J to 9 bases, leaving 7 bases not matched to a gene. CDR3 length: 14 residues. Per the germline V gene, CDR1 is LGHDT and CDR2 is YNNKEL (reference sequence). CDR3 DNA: TGTGCCAGCAGCCAAGATACGGGGGGAAAGGCCCAGTACTTC. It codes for CASSQDTGGKAQYF.

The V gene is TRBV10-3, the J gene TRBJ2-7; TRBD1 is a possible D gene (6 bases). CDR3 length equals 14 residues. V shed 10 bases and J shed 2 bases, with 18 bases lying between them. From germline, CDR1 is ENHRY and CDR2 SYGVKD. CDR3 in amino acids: CATKYPGQAYEQYF. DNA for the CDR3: TGTGCCACTAAATATCCGGGACAAGCCTACGAGCAGTACTTC.

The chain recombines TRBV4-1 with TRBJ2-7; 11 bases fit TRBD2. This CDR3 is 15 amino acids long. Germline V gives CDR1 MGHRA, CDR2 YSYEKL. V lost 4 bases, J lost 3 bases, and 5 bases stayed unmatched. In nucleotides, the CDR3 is TGCGCCAGCAGCCCGGGACTAGCGGTTCTCTACGAGCAGTACTTC. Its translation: CASSPGLAVLYEQYF.